The 4 T cell receptor beta chains given below trace back to one sample, sequenced in a study of T cell changes during pregnancy in multiple sclerosis. The repertoire was sequenced with immunoSEQ multiplex PCR; TCRdb's copy has only in-frame clones and lacks some. The table includes about 110,000 clones, 92% detected once. The input for sequencing was peripheral blood, taken in the third trimester of pregnancy. All receptors derive from a female donor with multiple sclerosis, enrolled in a pregnancy study.

V and J are TRBV28 and TRBJ2-2; D gene uncertain. Germline values: CDR1 MDHEN, CDR2 SYDVKM. This CDR3 is built from 13 residues. V was clipped by 2 bases and J by 6 bases, with 7 bases between them. CDR3 region: CASSLHGAGELFF. Here the CDR3 DNA reads TGTGCCAGCAGTTTACACGGAGCCGGGGAGCTGTTTTTT.

The V gene is TRBV7-9, the J gene TRBJ2-1; the match to TRBD2 covers 10 bases. This CDR3 is 16 amino acids long. The germline V gene has CDR1 SEHNR and CDR2 FQNEAQ (reference sequence). V was clipped by 1 base and J by 10 bases; unmatched bases: 10. The CDR3 DNA is TGTGCCAGCAGCTTAGGGGCTAGCGGGAGAGGTGGCGAGCAGTTCTTC. It codes for CASSLGASGRGGEQFF.

The chain employs TRBV19 and TRBJ2-7; D remains unclear. Germline V gene data show CDR1 as LNHDA and CDR2 as SQIVND (reference sequence). With 5 bases removed from V and 0 bases from J, the gap between germline ends came to 5 bases. This CDR3 comprises 12 residues. The CDR3 coding sequence is TGTGCCAGTAGTGTGAGCTCCTACGAGCAGTACTTC. It yields the protein CASSVSSYEQYF.

The V gene is TRBV19, the J gene TRBJ2-1; TRBD1 agrees at 8 bases. The CDR3 contains 17 residues. CDR1 and CDR2 (germline): LNHDA, SQIVND (reference sequence). Trimming at V came to 3 bases and at J to 0 bases, leaving 7 bases not matched to a gene. The CDR3 reads CASSIFGQGSSYNEQFF. In DNA form, the CDR3 reads TGTGCCAGTAGTATTTTCGGACAGGGTTCCTCCTACAATGAGCAGTTCTTC.